This T cell receptor beta chain appears in the sequencing data of a study of vaccination and CD4 T cells after COVID-19. Study-level findings and limits: Post-infection sampling omitted early timepoints and covered relatively few convalescent patients.

An Oncomine TCR Beta short-read assay was used to sequence the DNA from cultured CD4+ T cells. Each CDR3 protein gets one entry after TCRdb re-called the PCR reads with MiXCR. The table records several thousand distinct CDR3 sequences, roughly 40% of them present only once. About this clonotype itself: Antigen: not known.

Treatment described: 10-day PBMC culture with coronavirus spike peptide pools or control peptides (ViraFEST assay). The TCR was taken from a human donor who had recovered from COVID-19. Sequenced input: CD4+ T cells from blood, cultured in vitro.

The CDR3 coding sequence is TGTGCCACCAGCCCAGGGGGCGACTATGGCTACACCTTC. It is translated as CATSPGGDYGYTF. The genes are TRBV15 and TRBJ1-2, with 8 bases lining up with TRBD1. The CDR3 contains 13 residues. V lost 5 bases and J lost 3; bases outside the gene matches: 2. Germline loops: CDR1 LNHNV, CDR2 YYDKDF (reference sequence).